Reported below is one T cell receptor beta chain. TCRdb's copy holds only in-frame clones and misses some; the assay was immunoSEQ multiplex PCR. The table records under 200,000 clones, 86% of them present only once. Recruits, aged roughly 18 to 100 years, lived in 20 to 30 US areas. The sample belongs to a study of blood T cell repertoires in COVID-19. In the study overall: Spain, Italy and the United States supplied samples that represented acute and convalescent COVID-19.

CDR3 length: 13 amino acids. Germline lookup yields CDR1 MNHEY and CDR2 SVGAGI. The junction had 5 bases not matched to a gene; V was cut back by 6 bases and J by 6 bases. This TCR was sampled from a man aged 35 to 55 with acute COVID-19. This rearrangement joins TRBV6-5 to TRBJ1-2; 9 bases match TRBD1. The sequenced sample consisted of PBMCs or T cells enriched from blood (not recorded which). CDR3 residues: CASRTTGGNGYTF. The DNA for the CDR3 is TGTGCCAGCAGGACGACAGGGGGAAATGGCTACACCTTC.